This TCR beta chain was identified in a study of regulatory T cells in long-lasting Graves disease (TCRdb year 2021). Study-wide context: Persistent Graves' disease was defined as persistently positive TSH receptor autoantibodies together with antithyroid drug treatment for over 5 years. Peripheral blood TCR sequencing and RNA sequencing compared persistent Graves' disease patients with newly diagnosed Graves' disease patients. The study was conducted in China and was registered as a clinical trial. TCR sequencing covered about 13 persistent and 20 or so newly diagnosed Graves' disease patients, some 33 samples in total. In the clinical cohort, patients with persistent Graves' disease had used antithyroid drugs for an average of around 9.9 years. Results the study describes overall, beyond this receptor: As a limitation, the authors acknowledged that the small sample size may reduce accuracy. Sequencing and analysis were limited to the TCR beta chain. Compared with newly diagnosed patients, persistent Graves' disease patients had lower TCR Shannon entropy and fewer highly expanded clones, which suggests clonal expansion. Persistent disease showed preferential use of TRBV28, TRBJ1-2 and TRBJ2-5, whereas newly diagnosed disease favored TRBV20-1 and TRBJ2-1. Patients with persistent disease shared more public clonotypes (about 2,700) than newly diagnosed patients did (approximately 970). Because the primary lesion, thyroid tissue, could not be accessed, the study looked at peripheral blood alone.

In light of the paper, this sample's time point label describes: persistent/refractory GD, antithyroid drugs over 5 years with positive TRAb. For both TCR sequencing and RNA sequencing, RNA was extracted from PBMCs using TRIzol. The diagnosis of Graves' disease was made according to American Thyroid Association guidelines. The patients came from an endocrinology department in Xi'an, China. Each patient gave 8.5 to 9.5 milliliters of peripheral blood, collected in an EDTA anticoagulant tube. PBMCs were isolated by Ficoll Paque Plus density gradient separation without further T cell sorting. RNA quality was checked with an Agilent 2100 Bioanalyzer and agarose gel, and concentration with a NanoDrop 2000. Library preparation was by multiplex PCR. TCRdb lists the instrument as Illumina HiSeq 4000. CDR3 regions were amplified by Arm-PCR with iRepertoire HTBI primers to construct TCR beta libraries. Before sequencing, the PCR products went through gel purification. In the authors' own workflow: Gene usage analysis of CDR3 amino acid clonotypes relied on the 62 TRBV and 15 or so TRBJ segments identified across samples. COPE and FqMerger were used to merge filtered high-quality paired reads into contigs. Contigs were aligned with BLAST to IMGT TRBV, TRBD and TRBJ reference genes, and CDR3 was defined per IMGT. Any clonotype with a frequency above 0.1% was classified as a highly expanded clone. Repertoire diversity was measured by Shannon entropy, and V-J evenness by the Gini coefficient. Public clonotypes were defined as clonotypes shared by more than one individual. TCRdb cleaned the public reads at Q25 with fastp, built clones with MiXCR and kept in-frame beta chains. Each record represents a unique CDR3 protein, reported with the most common genes and DNA among its rows. TCRdb, not the original authors, processed these V and J calls. Present in this sample are roughly 490,000 distinct CDR3 sequences, approximately 23% of which were seen just once. 10% to 15% of the sample rests with the top ten.

In its sample, this clonotype was seen many times. This receptor's antigen is unknown. No much larger clone exists at a distance of one base, and base qualities are not known. CDR1 and CDR2 are drawn from the germline V gene: MDHEN, SYDVKM. Counted from cysteine to phenylalanine, this CDR3 has 16 amino acids. Only CDR3 DNA remains: 48 bases, in frame from the first base. V lost 7 bases and J lost 2 bases; the stretch between them is 18 bases long. The V and J genes are TRBV28 and TRBJ1-5; the D gene cannot be resolved reliably. The TCR was taken from a female donor with Graves disease. The source material was peripheral blood mononuclear cells (PBMCs), sampled when the disease was refractory, from a patient treated with antithyroid drugs. The CDR3: CASTTAPPIGNQPQHF. The sequence in DNA is TGTGCCAGCACCACCGCCCCACCCATAGGCAATCAGCCCCAGCATTTT.